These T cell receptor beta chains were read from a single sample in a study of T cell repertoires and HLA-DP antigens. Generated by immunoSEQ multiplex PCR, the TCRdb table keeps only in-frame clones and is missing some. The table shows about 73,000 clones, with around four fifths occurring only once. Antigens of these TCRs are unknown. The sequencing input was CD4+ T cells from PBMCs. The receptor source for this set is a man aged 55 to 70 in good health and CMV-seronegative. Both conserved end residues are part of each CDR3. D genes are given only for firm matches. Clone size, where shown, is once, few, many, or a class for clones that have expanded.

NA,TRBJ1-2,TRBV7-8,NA,TGTGCCAGCAACCCGTGGGGGAGCCCCTATGGCTACACCTTC,CASNPWGSPYGYTF
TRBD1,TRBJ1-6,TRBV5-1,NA,TGCGCCAGCAGCTTGGCTTCAGGGGGTTCACCCCTCCACTTT,CASSLASGGSPLHF
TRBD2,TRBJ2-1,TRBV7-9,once,TGTGCCGGGGGACTAGCGGCCCACAATGAGCAGTTCTTC,CAGGLAAHNEQFF
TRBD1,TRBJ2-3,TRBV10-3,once,TGTGCCATCAGTCAGGGGGCTAACACAGATACGCAGTATTTT,CAISQGANTDTQYF
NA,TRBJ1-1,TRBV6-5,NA,TGTGCCAGCAGTCAAAGACAGTTCGCTGAAGCTTTCTTT,CASSQRQFAEAFF
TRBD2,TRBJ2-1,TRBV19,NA,TGTGCCAGTAGTGGGCGGACTAGCGGGACGAGGAATGAGCAGTTCTTC,CASSGRTSGTRNEQFF
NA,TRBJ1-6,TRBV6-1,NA,TGTGCCAGCAGTAGGCAGGGGAATTCACCCCTCCACTTT,CASSRQGNSPLHF
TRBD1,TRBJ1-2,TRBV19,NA,TGTGCCAGTAGTCCGGGACAGGGGATCGGCTATGGCTACACCTTC,CASSPGQGIGYGYTF
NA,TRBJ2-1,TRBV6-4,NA,TGTGCCAGCAGTGTCCGGGAATACAATGAGCAGTTCTTC,CASSVREYNEQFF
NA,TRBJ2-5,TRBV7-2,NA,TGTGCCAGCAGCATGCGTCAGAGACGGGAGACCCAGTACTTC,CASSMRQRRETQYF
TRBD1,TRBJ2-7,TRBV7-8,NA,TGTGCCAGCAGCTTAGCCGGGACAGGCTACGAGCAGTACTTC,CASSLAGTGYEQYF
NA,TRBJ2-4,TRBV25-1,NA,TGTGCCAGCTCTCCCCCCGGACAGATAAACATTCAGTACTTC,CASSPPGQINIQYF
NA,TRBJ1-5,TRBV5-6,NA,TGTGCCAGCAGCGCCTCGGGGGGCAGTCAGCCCCAGCATTTT,CASSASGGSQPQHF
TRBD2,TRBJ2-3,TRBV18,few,TGTGCCAGCTCACCAAGGACTAGCGGGCTCAACACAGATACGCAGTATTTT,CASSPRTSGLNTDTQYF
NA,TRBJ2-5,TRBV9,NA,TGTGCCAGCAGCGTAGGGAGGCCAGAAGAGACCCAGTACTTC,CASSVGRPEETQYF
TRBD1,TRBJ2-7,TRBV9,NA,TGTGCCAGCAGCGCCTGGACAGGGGGTCACGAGCAGTACTTC,CASSAWTGGHEQYF
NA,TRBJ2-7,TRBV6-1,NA,TGTGCCAGCAGTGCCCGGGGGCCCGACGAGCAGTACTTC,CASSARGPDEQYF
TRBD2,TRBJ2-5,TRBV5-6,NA,TGTGCCAGCAGCTGGAGACTAGCGGGCCGCCAAGAGACCCAGTACTTC,CASSWRLAGRQETQYF
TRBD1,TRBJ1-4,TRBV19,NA,TGTGCCAGTAGTATCACAGGGGACGCTGAAAAACTGTTTTTT,CASSITGDAEKLFF
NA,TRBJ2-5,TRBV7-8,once,TGTGCCAGCAGCTTTAAAGAGACCCAGTACTTC,CASSFKETQYF
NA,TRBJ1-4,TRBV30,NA,TGTGCCTGGAGTAGGACGGGTGGAAATGAAAAACTGTTTTTT,CAWSRTGGNEKLFF
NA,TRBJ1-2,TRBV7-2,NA,TGTGCCAGCAGCCCCTCCCACGGGGGCTGGGGAAGCTATGGCTACACCTTC,CASSPSHGGWGSYGYTF